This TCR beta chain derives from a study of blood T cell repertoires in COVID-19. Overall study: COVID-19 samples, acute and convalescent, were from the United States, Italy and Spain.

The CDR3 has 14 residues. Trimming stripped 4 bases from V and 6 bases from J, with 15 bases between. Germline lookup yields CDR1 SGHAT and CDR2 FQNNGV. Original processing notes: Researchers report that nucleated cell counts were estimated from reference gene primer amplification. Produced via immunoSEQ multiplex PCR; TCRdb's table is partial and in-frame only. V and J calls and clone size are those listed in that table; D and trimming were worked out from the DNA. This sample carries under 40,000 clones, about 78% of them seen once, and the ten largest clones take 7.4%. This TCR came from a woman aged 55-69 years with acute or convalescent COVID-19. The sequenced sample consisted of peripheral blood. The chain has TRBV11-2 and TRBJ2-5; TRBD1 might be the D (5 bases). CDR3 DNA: TGTGCCAGCAGCTCCCTAATGGGGCAGCAGACCCAGTACTTC. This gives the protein CASSSLMGQQTQYF.